The entry that follows covers one T cell receptor beta chain sequence. FACS was used to enrich TEMRA cells, whereas the CD8+ and CD4+ T cells were obtained by negative isolation. The length of the CDR3 is 15 residues. In germline, CDR1 is SQVTM, CDR2 ANQGSEA. With 5 bases clipped from V and 2 bases from J, the junction kept 9 bases outside the gene matches. This specimen belongs to a study of CD8 T cells in Susac syndrome. The authors reverse transcribed about 0.5 to 1 ug RNA with random hexamers. MiXCR, applied by TCRdb to the immunoSEQ multiplex PCR reads, yields one record per CDR3 protein. The sample includes approximately 160,000 distinct CDR3 sequences, approximately 93% of them seen just once.

This TCR came from a human donor with multiple sclerosis. The gene calls are TRBV29-1 and TRBJ1-1; 9 nucleotides align to TRBD1. The specimen sequenced was CD4+ T cells from PBMCs. In nucleotides, the CDR3 is TGCAGCGTTCGACAGGGGGACATCACCAACACTGAAGCTTTCTTT. The encoded protein is CSVRQGDITNTEAFF.